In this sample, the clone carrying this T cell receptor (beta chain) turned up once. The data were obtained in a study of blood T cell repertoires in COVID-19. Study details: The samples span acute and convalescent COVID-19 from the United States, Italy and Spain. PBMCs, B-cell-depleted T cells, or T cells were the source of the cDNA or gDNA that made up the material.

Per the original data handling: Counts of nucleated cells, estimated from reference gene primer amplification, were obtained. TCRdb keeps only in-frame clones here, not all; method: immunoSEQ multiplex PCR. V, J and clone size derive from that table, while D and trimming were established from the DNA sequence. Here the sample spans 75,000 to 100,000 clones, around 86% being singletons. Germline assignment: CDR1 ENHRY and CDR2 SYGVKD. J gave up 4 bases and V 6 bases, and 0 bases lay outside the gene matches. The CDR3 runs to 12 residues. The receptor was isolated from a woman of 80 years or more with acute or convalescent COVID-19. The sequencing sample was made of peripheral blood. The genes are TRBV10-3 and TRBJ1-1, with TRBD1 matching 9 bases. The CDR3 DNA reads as TGTGCCATCAGACAGGGGGCCACTGAAGCTTTCTTT. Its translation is CAIRQGATEAFF.